The rows below give T cell receptor beta chains drawn from one sample of a study of shared clonotypes between healthy human individuals. Profiled with immunoSEQ multiplex PCR; TCRdb holds only in-frame clones, not every one. This sample has about 2.1 million clones, with over 85% found just once. Sequencing input: naive CD8+ T cells from PBMCs. The receptor set was obtained from a man aged 18-30 years in good health. Some clones in this sample may be carry-over from other donors' samples. CDR3s include the opening cysteine and the closing phenylalanine or tryptophan. The D gene is left open where the match is weak. Clone size is given for some rows only: seen once, a few or many times, or a class if the clone is expanded.

abundance | d_gene | j_gene | v_gene | CDR3aa | CDR3nt
- | TRBD1 | TRBJ2-2 | TRBV7-9 | CASSPRQGAPTGELFF | TGTGCCAGCAGCCCCCGACAGGGGGCCCCGACCGGGGAGCTGTTTTTT
few | - | TRBJ1-3 | TRBV2 | CASSDRGIESGNTIYF | TGTGCCAGCAGTGACAGGGGAATAGAATCTGGAAACACCATATATTTT
- | - | TRBJ2-6 | TRBV18 | CASSPPTGAGANVLTF | TGTGCCAGCTCACCTCCCACCGGGGCTGGGGCCAACGTCCTGACTTTC
- | TRBD1 | TRBJ2-6 | TRBV7-8 | CASTFWWDSTGANVLTF | TGTGCCAGCACCTTCTGGTGGGACAGTACTGGGGCCAACGTCCTGACTTTC
- | TRBD2 | TRBJ2-1 | TRBV29-1 | CSVDGGTYSSYNEQFF | TGCAGCGTTGACGGGGGGACCTACAGCTCCTACAATGAGCAGTTCTTC
- | TRBD1 | TRBJ2-2 | TRBV25-1 | CASSALGQGDGTGELFF | TGTGCCAGCAGTGCCCTGGGACAGGGGGATGGCACCGGGGAGCTGTTTTTT
- | - | TRBJ1-2 | TRBV4-1 | CASSQGKGIYGYTF | TGCGCCAGCAGCCAAGGGAAAGGGATCTATGGCTACACCTTC
- | - | TRBJ2-1 | TRBV28 | CASSLKNNEQFF | TGTGCCAGCAGTTTAAAGAACAATGAGCAGTTCTTC
- | TRBD1 | TRBJ1-2 | TRBV4-1 | CASSHPGTDNYGYTF | TGCGCCAGCAGCCACCCCGGGACAGACAACTATGGCTACACCTTC
- | - | TRBJ2-1 | TRBV10-3 | CATKRDNNEQFF | TGTGCCACCAAGCGGGACAACAATGAGCAGTTCTTC
once | - | TRBJ2-3 | TRBV6-6 | CASSYNKGPSTDTQYF | TGTGCCAGCAGTTACAACAAGGGGCCCTCCACAGATACGCAGTATTTT
few | TRBD1 | TRBJ1-1 | TRBV6-5 | CASSRTGHTEAFF | TGTGCCAGCAGTCGGACAGGGCATACTGAAGCTTTCTTT
- | - | TRBJ2-1 | TRBV19 | CASSIKRSEQFF | TGTGCCAGTAGTATTAAGCGGAGTGAGCAGTTCTTC
- | TRBD1 | TRBJ2-1 | TRBV13 | CASSPGGVGYNEQFF | TGTGCCAGCAGCCCAGGGGGAGTTGGTTACAATGAGCAGTTCTTC